This passage covers 3 T cell receptor beta chains from one sample sequenced in a study of identical twins. TCRdb fed the 5' RACE reads into MiXCR, producing one record per CDR3 protein. The table lists 200,000 to 250,000 distinct CDR3 sequences, more than 12% of them singletons. Sequences were obtained from memory (CD45RO+) T cells sorted from blood. All receptors come from a woman aged 18-30 years in good health.

This clonotype came up many times. The chain combines TRBV5-1 with TRBJ2-7; D not certain. Germline CDR1 and CDR2: SGHRS and YFSETQ. V was shortened by 1 base and J by 5 bases, with 19 bases between the two germline ends. The CDR3 is made up of 16 amino acids. The CDR3 region is CASSLSSSLAWNEQYF. CDR3 DNA: TGCGCCAGCAGCTTGTCCTCCTCCTTGGCCTGGAACGAGCAGTACTTC.

The V and J genes are TRBV12-3 or TRBV12-4 and TRBJ2-1; 7 nucleotides agree with TRBD1. This CDR3 has 15 residues. V lost 3 bases, J lost 3 bases, and 5 bases stayed unmatched. The CDR3 nucleotides are TGTGCCAGCAGTTTTAGCGCAGGGGGCTACAATGAGCAGTTCTTC. Translation gives CASSFSAGGYNEQFF.

The rearrangement joins TRBV5-6 to TRBJ1-2; D is ambiguous. Germline V lookup: CDR1 SGHDT, CDR2 YYEEEE. The CDR3 is 12 amino acids. V dropped 4 bases and J dropped 4 bases, with 8 bases sitting between them. The CDR3 DNA follows: TGTGCCAGCAGCGCGGGGATCTATGGCTACACCTTC. It translates to CASSAGIYGYTF. Full variable domain (missing parts from reference TRBV5-6 and TRBJ1-2): DAGVTQSPTHLIKTRGQQVTLRCSPKSGHDTVSWYQQALGQGPQFIFQYYEEEERQRGNFPDRFSGHQFPNYSSELNVNALLLGDSALYLCASSAGIYGYTFGSGTRLTVV.